This is a list of T cell receptor beta chains from one sample in a study of blood T cell repertoires in COVID-19. This table comes from immunoSEQ multiplex PCR, and its TCRdb copy is limited to in-frame clones, with some not included. The repertoire holds about 190,000 clones, with around 90% as singletons. Sequenced material: peripheral blood. Every receptor here comes from a man aged 45-65 years with acute or convalescent COVID-19. Both conserved end residues are part of each CDR3. The D gene is left open where the match is weak. Only some rows state a clone size, as once, few, many or a class for expanded clones.

j_call	d_call	clone_size	v_call	cdr3_nt	cdr3_aa
TRBJ2-3	-	-	TRBV7-2	TGTGCCAGCAGCGAAACGTGGACGCGGGCTCGCACAGATACGCAGTATTTT	CASSETWTRARTDTQYF
TRBJ2-2	TRBD1	once	TRBV24-1	TGTGCCACCAGTGATTTGCGGGGACAGGGAGACACCGGGGAGCTGTTTTTT	CATSDLRGQGDTGELFF
TRBJ1-6	-	-	TRBV4-3	TGCGCCAGCAGCCAAGAAGGGAGTTCTTCATATAATTCACCCCTCCACTTT	CASSQEGSSSYNSPLHF
TRBJ2-2	TRBD1	-	TRBV6-5	TGTGCCAGCAGACTACAGGGGGCGGGCACCGGGGAGCTGTTTTTT	CASRLQGAGTGELFF
TRBJ1-5	-	-	TRBV2	TGTGCCAGCAGCTTACAGGGAGACCAGCCCCAGCATTTT	CASSLQGDQPQHF
TRBJ1-6	TRBD1	once	TRBV6-6	TGTGCCAGCAGTCAGGCGACAGGGGGTTCCTATAATTCACCCCTCCACTTT	CASSQATGGSYNSPLHF
TRBJ1-4	-	-	TRBV19	TGTGCCAGTAGTTTCATCCCTAATGAAAAACTGTTTTTT	CASSFIPNEKLFF
TRBJ1-5	TRBD1	-	TRBV10-3	TGTGCCATCAGTGAGGGACAGGACAATCAGCCCCAGCATTTT	CAISEGQDNQPQHF
TRBJ1-2	TRBD1	-	TRBV4-1	TGCGCCAGCAGCCAAGATGACAGGGGTAACTATGGCTACACCTTC	CASSQDDRGNYGYTF
TRBJ2-5	TRBD1	-	TRBV28	TGTGCCAGCAGTACACCGGGACAGGGGACAGAGACCCAGTACTTC	CASSTPGQGTETQYF
TRBJ2-7	TRBD2	-	TRBV11-2	TGTGCCAGCAGCTTAGGGTCACTAGCGGGGGGGTACGAGCAGTACTTC	CASSLGSLAGGYEQYF
TRBJ2-2	-	-	TRBV10-3	TGTGCCATCAGCGACTCGTTCGCGAACACCGGGGAGCTGTTTTTT	CAISDSFANTGELFF
TRBJ2-1	TRBD2	-	TRBV7-2	TGTGCCAGCAGCTTAAAAGCGGGGGGGTCCTACAATGAGCAGTTCTTC	CASSLKAGGSYNEQFF
TRBJ1-1	-	-	TRBV18	TGTGCCAGCTCACAGGACAGGAACACTGAAGCTTTCTTT	CASSQDRNTEAFF
TRBJ2-3	-	-	TRBV28	TGTGCCAGCAGTTTATCGTCAGCGGGTCGCCGGACGCAGTATTTT	CASSLSSAGRRTQYF
TRBJ2-7	TRBD2	-	TRBV6-5	TGTGCCAGCAGTTACTCCTTAGCGGGAGGATACGAGCAGTACTTC	CASSYSLAGGYEQYF
TRBJ1-2	-	-	TRBV9	TGTGCCAGCAGCCCCACTCCCCAGACAGGCCTAGGCGGCTATGGCTACACCTTC	CASSPTPQTGLGGYGYTF
TRBJ1-4	-	-	TRBV6-1	TGTGCCAGCAGTGAGGGGACAAGCTTTAATGAAAAACTGTTTTTT	CASSEGTSFNEKLFF
TRBJ1-3	-	-	TRBV6-5	TGTGCCAGCAGTTCTGCGCCGCCCGACAGAGGATACACCATATATTTT	CASSSAPPDRGYTIYF
TRBJ1-5	-	once	TRBV19	TGTGCCAGTGAACAGGTGATCAGCAATCAGCCCCAGCATTTT	CASEQVISNQPQHF
TRBJ1-4	TRBD1	-	TRBV4-1	TGCGCCAGCAGCCGTTACCCCGGGACAGGGAGCGAAAAACTGTTTTTT	CASSRYPGTGSEKLFF
TRBJ2-1	-	-	TRBV5-4	TGTGCCAGCAGCTTCCCCGAAGAGAGCTCCTACAATGAGCAGTTCTTC	CASSFPEESSYNEQFF
TRBJ2-7	-	-	TRBV11-3	TGTGCCAGCTTTGGGGTGGCGGGGAGCGAGCAGTACTTC	CASFGVAGSEQYF
TRBJ2-7	TRBD1	-	TRBV28	TGTGCCAGCAGTTTGGGGACAGGGTTCTACGAGCAGTACTTC	CASSLGTGFYEQYF
TRBJ2-1	TRBD2	-	TRBV24-1	TGTGCCACCAGTGGGCAAGCGGGAGGAAACAATGAGCAGTTCTTC	CATSGQAGGNNEQFF
TRBJ1-5	TRBD1	-	TRBV6-1	TGTGCCAGCAGTGAAATGCGACAGGGAGATCAGCCCCAGCATTTT	CASSEMRQGDQPQHF
TRBJ2-2	-	-	TRBV27	TGTGCCAGCAGTTTTGGGCAGCACACCGGGGAGCTGTTTTTT	CASSFGQHTGELFF
TRBJ2-5	-	-	TRBV19	TGTGCCAGTAGTACCGGTAAGGGGGTCTGGGAGACCCAGTACTTC	CASSTGKGVWETQYF
TRBJ2-5	-	-	TRBV11-1	TGTGCCAGCAGCTTCTACGACAGTTTTCAAGAGACCCAGTACTTC	CASSFYDSFQETQYF
TRBJ2-3	TRBD2	-	TRBV11-2	TGTGCCAGCAGCTTAGAGATAGCGGGGGTCACAGATACGCAGTATTTT	CASSLEIAGVTDTQYF
TRBJ2-7	-	-	TRBV6-5	TGTGCCAGCAGTTACGGCAGGGGCTACGAGCAGTACTTC	CASSYGRGYEQYF
TRBJ1-5	-	-	TRBV28	TGTGCCAGCAGTACAAGCAGGGGTCAGCCCCAGCATTTT	CASSTSRGQPQHF
TRBJ2-1	TRBD2	-	TRBV9	TGTGCCAGCAGCGGCGGGACTAGCGGGGGCCTCTACAATGAGCAGTTCTTC	CASSGGTSGGLYNEQFF
TRBJ1-1	-	-	TRBV7-2	TGTGCCAGCAGCCGGGGGTCGGGGGGCTATGCTTTCTTT	CASSRGSGGYAFF
TRBJ1-1	-	-	TRBV6-1	TGTGCCAGCAGTGAAGGGAGGTACACTGAAGCTTTCTTT	CASSEGRYTEAFF
TRBJ2-5	-	-	TRBV27	TGTGCCAGCAGTTCCCGGGACATCAAGGAAGAGACCCAGTACTTC	CASSSRDIKEETQYF
TRBJ2-3	TRBD1	once	TRBV30	TGTGCCTGGGCCCCCATCCGGGACAGGGGAGGAGATACGCAGTATTTT	CAWAPIRDRGGDTQYF
TRBJ2-1	-	-	TRBV7-2	TGTGCCAGCAGCCCGTTTCGGGGGAGATACAATGAGCAGTTCTTC	CASSPFRGRYNEQFF
TRBJ2-5	TRBD1	-	TRBV6-5	TGTGCCAGCACTCGCTACAGGGGCCAAGAGACCCAGTACTTC	CASTRYRGQETQYF
TRBJ2-7	TRBD1	-	TRBV27	TGTGCCAGCAGTCCGTCCTGGGACAGGGGCTACGAGCAGTACTTC	CASSPSWDRGYEQYF
TRBJ2-7	TRBD2	-	TRBV7-9	TGTGCCAGCAGCTTCCCAACTAGCGGGAGCTCCTACGAGCAGTACTTC	CASSFPTSGSSYEQYF
TRBJ2-5	-	-	TRBV11-1	TGTGCCAGCAGCTCACCTCAAGGGGCAGAGACCCAGTACTTC	CASSSPQGAETQYF
TRBJ1-4	-	-	TRBV28	TGTGCCAGCGGATCAGGGTCAACTAATGAAAAACTGTTTTTT	CASGSGSTNEKLFF
TRBJ1-4	-	-	TRBV5-8	TGTGCCAGCAGCCCTGGGACTGATTCCGTGAATGAAAAACTGTTTTTT	CASSPGTDSVNEKLFF
TRBJ1-1	-	-	TRBV7-9	TGTGCCAGCAGCCCAAGGGGGAACACTGAAGCTTTCTTT	CASSPRGNTEAFF
TRBJ2-2	-	-	TRBV12-3/TRBV12-4	TGTGCCAGCAGCGCCCCGGAGAGGGGGGAGCTGTTTTTT	CASSAPERGELFF
TRBJ2-5	TRBD2	once	TRBV7-2	TGTGCCAGCAGCTTAGCTACTAGCGGGAGGGAGACCCAGTACTTC	CASSLATSGRETQYF
TRBJ1-2	-	-	TRBV19	TGTGCCAGTAGTATGATACAGGGCTATGGCTACACCTTC	CASSMIQGYGYTF
TRBJ1-4	-	-	TRBV9	TGTGCCAGCAGCGTAGCCCAGGGAGGGGAAAAACTGTTTTTT	CASSVAQGGEKLFF
TRBJ1-4	TRBD1	-	TRBV28	TGTGCCAGCAGTTTGGGGACAGGGCTCGTAAAACTGTTTTTT	CASSLGTGLVKLFF
TRBJ1-5	-	-	TRBV28	TGTGCCAGCAGTTTGGGGGCCCAGCCCCAGCATTTT	CASSLGAQPQHF
TRBJ1-5	TRBD1	-	TRBV7-6	TGTGCCAGCAGCTTAGGATCCGGGACAGGGGATCAGCCCCAGCATTTT	CASSLGSGTGDQPQHF
TRBJ2-6	-	few	TRBV7-2	TGTGCCAGCAGCTTAGCGGGGCGCTCTGGGGCCAACGTCCTGACTTTC	CASSLAGRSGANVLTF